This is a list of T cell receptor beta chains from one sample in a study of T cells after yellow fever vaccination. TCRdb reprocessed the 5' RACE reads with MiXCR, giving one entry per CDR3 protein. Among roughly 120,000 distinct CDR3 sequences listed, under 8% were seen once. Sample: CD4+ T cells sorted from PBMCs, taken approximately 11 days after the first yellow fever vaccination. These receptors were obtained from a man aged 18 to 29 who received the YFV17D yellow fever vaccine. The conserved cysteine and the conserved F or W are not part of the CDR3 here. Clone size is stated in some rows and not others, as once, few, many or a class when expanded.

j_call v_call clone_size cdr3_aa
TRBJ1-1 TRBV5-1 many ASSLEGVGAF
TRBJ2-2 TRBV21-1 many ASSKHRARGGTGELF
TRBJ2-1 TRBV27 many ASSSGRRNEQF
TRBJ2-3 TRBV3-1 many ASSADRAIRTSGVISDTQY
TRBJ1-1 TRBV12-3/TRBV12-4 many ASSPQGGWTEAF
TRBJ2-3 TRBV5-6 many ASTRGFRTDTQY
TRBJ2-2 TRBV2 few ASRITGGNTGELF
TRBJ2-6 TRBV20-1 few SASSNSGANVLT
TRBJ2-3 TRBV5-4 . ASSLVGTSWNTQY
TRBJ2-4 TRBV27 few ASSFRGQGNIQY
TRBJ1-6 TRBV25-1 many ASSDGRTGANSPLH
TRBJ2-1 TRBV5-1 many ASSGVNSYSYNEQF
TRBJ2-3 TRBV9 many ASSGKGPRARPADTQY
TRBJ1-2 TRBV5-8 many ASSREKGAWGYT